This is a list of T cell receptor beta chains from one sample in a study of Ad26.COV2.S vaccination and SARS-CoV-2 variants. Only in-frame clones appear in the TCRdb table, and some are missing; sequencing was by immunoSEQ multiplex PCR. In the table there are around 320,000 clones, more than 70% of which are singletons. Sample: peripheral blood, taken in a trial of Ad26.COV2.S vaccine versus placebo. These receptors all come from a person between 18 and 60 years old who received the Ad26.COV2.S COVID-19 vaccine or a placebo. The CDR3 runs from the conserved cysteine through the conserved F or W. Fields, in order: CDR3 protein, CDR3 DNA, D gene, clone size, J gene, V gene. The D gene is left open where the match is weak. Clone size is shown for a subset of rows, as once, few, many or a class of expanded clone.

CASSGTGGAERAFF	TGTGCCAGCTCAGGCACAGGGGGCGCAGAAAGGGCTTTCTTT	TRBD1	once	TRBJ1-1	TRBV18
CSVGGGSGSPLHF	TGCAGCGTTGGGGGGGGTTCAGGATCACCCCTCCACTTT	NA	once	TRBJ1-6	TRBV29-1
CASSVLWDGNSPLHF	TGTGCCAGCAGCGTACTATGGGACGGTAATTCACCCCTCCACTTT	NA	NA	TRBJ1-6	TRBV9
CASSSQQETQYF	TGTGCCAGCAGCTCCCAGCAAGAGACCCAGTACTTC	NA	NA	TRBJ2-5	TRBV9
CASSLGVPRSYEQYF	TGCGCCAGCAGCTTGGGCGTGCCACGATCCTACGAGCAGTACTTC	NA	NA	TRBJ2-7	TRBV5-1
CSASIRGSNQPQHF	TGCAGTGCTAGTATCAGGGGGAGCAATCAGCCCCAGCATTTT	TRBD1	NA	TRBJ1-5	TRBV20-1
CASSLGGFSYNEQFF	TGCGCCAGCAGCTTGGGGGGGTTTTCCTACAATGAGCAGTTCTTC	NA	NA	TRBJ2-1	TRBV5-1
CASSFWGGNQPQHF	TGTGCCAGCAGTTTCTGGGGGGGCAATCAGCCCCAGCATTTT	NA	NA	TRBJ1-5	TRBV27
CASSPTGITGTGNSPLHF	TGCGCCAGCAGCCCCACCGGGATAACAGGGACAGGGAATTCACCCCTCCACTTT	TRBD1	NA	TRBJ1-6	TRBV5-1
CASSVFGRGGQETQYF	TGTGCCAGCAGCGTATTTGGGAGGGGGGGCCAAGAGACCCAGTACTTC	NA	NA	TRBJ2-5	TRBV9
CASRREQAYEQYF	TGTGCCAGCCGCCGGGAACAGGCGTACGAGCAGTACTTC	NA	NA	TRBJ2-7	TRBV7-9